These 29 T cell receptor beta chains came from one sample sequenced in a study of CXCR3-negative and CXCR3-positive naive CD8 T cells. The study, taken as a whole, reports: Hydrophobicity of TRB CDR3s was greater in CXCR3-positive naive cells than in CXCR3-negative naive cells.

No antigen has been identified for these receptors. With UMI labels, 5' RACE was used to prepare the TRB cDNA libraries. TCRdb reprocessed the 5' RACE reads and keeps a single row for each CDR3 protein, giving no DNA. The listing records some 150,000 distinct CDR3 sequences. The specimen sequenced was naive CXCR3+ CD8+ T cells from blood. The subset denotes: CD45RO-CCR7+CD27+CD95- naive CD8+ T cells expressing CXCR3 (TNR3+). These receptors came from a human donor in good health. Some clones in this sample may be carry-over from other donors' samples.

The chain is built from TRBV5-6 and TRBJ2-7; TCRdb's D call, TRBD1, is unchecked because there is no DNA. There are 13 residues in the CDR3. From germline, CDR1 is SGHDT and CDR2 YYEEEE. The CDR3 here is CASTLGGGYEQYF. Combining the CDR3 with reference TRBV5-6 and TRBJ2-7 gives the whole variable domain DAGVTQSPTHLIKTRGQQVTLRCSPKSGHDTVSWYQQALGQGPQFIFQYYEEEERQRGNFPDRFSGHQFPNYSSELNVNALLLGDSALYLCASTLGGGYEQYFGPGTRLTVT.

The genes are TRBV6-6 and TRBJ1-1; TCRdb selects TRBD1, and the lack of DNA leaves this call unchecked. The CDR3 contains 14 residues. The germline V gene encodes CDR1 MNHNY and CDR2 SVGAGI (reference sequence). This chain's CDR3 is CASSVGTAVTEAFF.

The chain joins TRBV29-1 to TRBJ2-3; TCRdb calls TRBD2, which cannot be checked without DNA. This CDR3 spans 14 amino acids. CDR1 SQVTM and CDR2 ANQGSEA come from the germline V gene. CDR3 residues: CSGTLALGKDTQYF.

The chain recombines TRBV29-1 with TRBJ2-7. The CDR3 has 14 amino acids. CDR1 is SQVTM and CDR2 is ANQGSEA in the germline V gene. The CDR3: CSVEVSTSPYEQYF.

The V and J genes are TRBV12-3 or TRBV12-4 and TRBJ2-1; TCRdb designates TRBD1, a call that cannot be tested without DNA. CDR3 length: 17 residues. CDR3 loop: CASSERQGGILRNEQFF.

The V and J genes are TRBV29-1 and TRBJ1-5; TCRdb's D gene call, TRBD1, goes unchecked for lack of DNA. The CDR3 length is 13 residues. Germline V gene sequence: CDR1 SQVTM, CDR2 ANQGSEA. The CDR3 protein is CSVRGQGNQPQHF. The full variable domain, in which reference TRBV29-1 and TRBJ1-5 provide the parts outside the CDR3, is SAVISQKPSRDICQRGTSLTIQCQVDSQVTMMFWYRQQPGQSLTLIATANQGSEATYESGFVIDKFPISRPNLTFSTLTVSNMSPEDSSIYLCSVRGQGNQPQHFGDGTRLSIL.

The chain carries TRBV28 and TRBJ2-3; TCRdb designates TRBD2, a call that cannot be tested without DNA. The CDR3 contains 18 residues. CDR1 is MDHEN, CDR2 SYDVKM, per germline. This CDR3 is CASSFPLTSGSSTDTQYF. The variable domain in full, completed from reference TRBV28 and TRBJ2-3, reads DVKVTQSSRYLVKRTGEKVFLECVQDMDHENMFWYRQDPGLGLRLIYFSYDVKMKEKGDIPEGYSVSREKKERFSLILESASTNQTSMYLCASSFPLTSGSSTDTQYFGPGTRLTVL.

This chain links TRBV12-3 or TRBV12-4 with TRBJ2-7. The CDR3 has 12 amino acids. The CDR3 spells CASSSSSYEQYF.

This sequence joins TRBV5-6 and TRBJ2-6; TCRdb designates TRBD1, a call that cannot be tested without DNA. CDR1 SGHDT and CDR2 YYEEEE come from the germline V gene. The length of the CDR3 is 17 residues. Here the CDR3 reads CASSLSGGLPGANVLTF.

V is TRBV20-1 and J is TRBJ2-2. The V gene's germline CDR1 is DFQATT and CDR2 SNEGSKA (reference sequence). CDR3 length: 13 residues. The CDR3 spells CSASHGWTGELFF.

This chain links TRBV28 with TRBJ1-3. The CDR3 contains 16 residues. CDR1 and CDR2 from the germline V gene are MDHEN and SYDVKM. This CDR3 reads CASSSYRASSGNTIYF.

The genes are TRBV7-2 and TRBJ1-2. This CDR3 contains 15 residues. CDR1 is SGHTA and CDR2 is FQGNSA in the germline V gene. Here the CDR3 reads CASSLGPGGGYGYTF. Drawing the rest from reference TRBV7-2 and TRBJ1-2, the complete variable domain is GAGVSQSPSNKVTEKGKDVELRCDPISGHTALYWYRQSLGQGLEFLIYFQGNSAPDKSGLPSDRFSAERTGGSVSTLTIQRTQQEDSAVYLCASSLGPGGGYGYTFGSGTRLTVV.

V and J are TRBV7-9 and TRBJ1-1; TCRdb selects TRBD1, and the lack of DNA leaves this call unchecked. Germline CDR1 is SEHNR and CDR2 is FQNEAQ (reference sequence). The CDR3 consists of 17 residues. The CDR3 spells CASSPSWGSRVNTEAFF.

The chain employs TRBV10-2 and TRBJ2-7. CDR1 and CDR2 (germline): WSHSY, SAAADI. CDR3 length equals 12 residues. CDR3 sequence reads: CASTGDSYEQYF.

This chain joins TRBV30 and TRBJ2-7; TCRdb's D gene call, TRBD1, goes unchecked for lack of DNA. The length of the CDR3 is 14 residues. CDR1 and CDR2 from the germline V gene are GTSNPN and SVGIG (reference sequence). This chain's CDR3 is CAWSGGGRTYEQYF.

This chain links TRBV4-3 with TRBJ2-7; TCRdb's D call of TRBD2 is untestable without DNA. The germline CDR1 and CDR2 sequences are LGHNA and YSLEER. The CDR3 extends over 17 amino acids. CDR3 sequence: CASSQMLLGDESYEQYF.

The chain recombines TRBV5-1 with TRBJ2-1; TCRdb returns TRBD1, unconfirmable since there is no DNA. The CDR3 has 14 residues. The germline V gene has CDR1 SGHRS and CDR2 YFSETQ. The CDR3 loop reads CASGEGQGQDEQFF.

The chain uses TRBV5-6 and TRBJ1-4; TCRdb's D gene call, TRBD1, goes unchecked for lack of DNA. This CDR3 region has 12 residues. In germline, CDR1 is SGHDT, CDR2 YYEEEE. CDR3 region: CASSLEGPPLFF.

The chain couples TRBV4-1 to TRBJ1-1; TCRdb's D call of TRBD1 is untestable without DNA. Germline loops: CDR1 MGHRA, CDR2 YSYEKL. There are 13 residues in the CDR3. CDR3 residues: CASSRQGNTEAFF.

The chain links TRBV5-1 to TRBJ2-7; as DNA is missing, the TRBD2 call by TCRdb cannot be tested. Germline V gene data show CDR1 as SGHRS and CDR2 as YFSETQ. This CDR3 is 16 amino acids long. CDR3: CASSVSPGQGAYEQYF.

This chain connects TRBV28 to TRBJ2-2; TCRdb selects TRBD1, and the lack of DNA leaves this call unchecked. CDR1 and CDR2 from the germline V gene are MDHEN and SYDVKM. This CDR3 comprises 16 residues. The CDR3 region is CASSLSGGWNTGELFF.

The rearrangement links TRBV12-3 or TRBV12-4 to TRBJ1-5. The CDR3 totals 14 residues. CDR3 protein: CASSLVGFYQPQHF.

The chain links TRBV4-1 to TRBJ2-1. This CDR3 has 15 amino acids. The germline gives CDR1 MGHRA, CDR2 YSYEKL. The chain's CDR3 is CASSQGQTTYNEQFF.

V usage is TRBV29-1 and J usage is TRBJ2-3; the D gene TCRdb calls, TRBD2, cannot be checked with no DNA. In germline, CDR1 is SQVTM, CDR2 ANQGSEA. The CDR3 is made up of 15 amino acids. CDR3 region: CSVAGHWVGTDTQYF.

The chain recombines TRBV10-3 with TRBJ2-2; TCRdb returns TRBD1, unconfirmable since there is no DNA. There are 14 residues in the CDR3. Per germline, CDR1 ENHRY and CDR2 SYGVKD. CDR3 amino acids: CAIRGTGRTGELFF.

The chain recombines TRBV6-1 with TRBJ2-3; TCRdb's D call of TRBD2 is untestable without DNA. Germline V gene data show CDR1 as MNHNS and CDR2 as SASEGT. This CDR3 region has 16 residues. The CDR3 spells CASSEVAGRATDTQYF.

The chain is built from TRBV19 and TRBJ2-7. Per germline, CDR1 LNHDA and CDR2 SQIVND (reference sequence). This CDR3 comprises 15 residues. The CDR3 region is CASSIGTHPSYEQYF.

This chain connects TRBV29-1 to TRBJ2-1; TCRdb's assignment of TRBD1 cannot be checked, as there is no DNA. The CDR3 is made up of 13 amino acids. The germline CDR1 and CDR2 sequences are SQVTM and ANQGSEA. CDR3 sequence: CSVGQGPYNEQFF.

The CDR3 region is CASSTGQGVVDEQFF. This rearrangement joins TRBV9 to TRBJ2-1; TCRdb's D gene call, TRBD1, goes unchecked for lack of DNA. CDR3 length: 15 residues. The germline V gene has CDR1 SGDLS and CDR2 YYNGEE.